This T cell receptor (beta chain) was sequenced in a study of T cells in Graves' hyperthyroidism and ophthalmopathy. With regard to this clonotype: Its target is unknown.

Broader study findings: Through a model of 13 V-J features, ophthalmopathy was separated from stable hyperthyroidism.

RNA transcripts provided the source from which TCR beta CDR3 regions were amplified. The HTBI primer set drove a first-round RT-PCR of the TCR CDR3. TCRdb analysed the multiplex PCR reads with MiXCR anew, one entry per CDR3 protein. The table includes roughly 500,000 distinct CDR3 sequences, about half detected once. Every diagnosis used clinical symptoms, serum thyroxine and TRAb, thyroid ultrasound and orbital computed tomography. V gave up 2 bases and J gave up 4 bases, with 17 bases separating them. This CDR3 has 17 amino acids. Looked up from germline, CDR1 is SGHTA and CDR2 is FQGTGA. What was sequenced was peripheral blood or thyroid tissue (not recorded which). The clonotype was recovered from an adult woman with Graves' disease, either hyperthyroidism or ophthalmopathy (not recorded which). The chain links TRBV7-3 to TRBJ2-2; unclear D gene. The CDR3 reads CASSLVSAARRTGELFF. DNA for the CDR3: TGTGCCAGCAGCTTAGTTTCGGCTGCCCGCCGCACCGGGGAGCTGTTTTTT.